This T cell receptor (beta chain) was identified in a study of human T cells and chemical hapten exposure (dated by TCRdb to about 2021). Study-wide context: For sensitization, 2% DPC in acetone was applied to a 2 cm by 2 cm area of upper inner arm skin. Weekly therapeutic DPC doses were additionally applied to the scalp of patients throughout the roughly 23-week study period. Blood samples were taken from patients before sensitization (week 0) and then at 2, 6 and about 24 weeks after DPC sensitization. Patch testing on the upper back used Finn chambers containing 0.01% DPC, with scoring done after 6 days according to International Contact Dermatitis Research Group standards. For TCR sequencing, blood came from about 28 alopecia patients at anywhere from one to four time points (pre-sensitization, 2, 6 and 24 weeks). Peripheral blood TCR repertoire changes were tracked in vivo in alopecia patients during primary and secondary sensitization to the hapten diphenylcyclopropenone (DPC). Libraries were combined into a pool for sequencing, and differences in TCR yield between samples came mainly from small differences in library volumes within the pool. Most of the patients in the cohort were female, and the cohort covered alopecia areata with under or over 50% scalp involvement, alopecia totalis and alopecia universalis. On the study overall, not on this receptor specifically: Repeated subsampling changed both the strength of the expansion versus patch-test correlation and the threshold at which the correlation became significant. Expanded TCRs formed significantly more large CDR3 similarity clusters than pre-sensitization or healthy control sets, consistent with antigen-driven responses. DPC sensitization did not change how many TCRs were above 1 in 1000 frequency, and no evidence was found of alterations in global repertoire structure. Because all patients had alopecia, a presumed autoimmune disease, the immune response of the patients might differ from that of healthy individuals. Patch test score was positively correlated with the number of PT1 expanded TCRs, with significance at thresholds 8, 16 and 32 but not at 4.

The time point label on this specimen signifies: patch test 2, 6 weeks after DPC sensitization. The label giving this sample's treatment or condition can be read as: therapeutic diphenylcyclopropenone sensitization with weekly scalp DPC. At every patch-test visit, the blood draw took place before the patch test was put on. Patients were eligible if aged 18 to 70, diagnosed with alopecia and judged suitable for DPC therapy, and pregnant patients were excluded. Total RNA was extracted from unfractionated whole blood that had been collected in Tempus Blood RNA tubes. On this clonotype itself: The antigen it recognizes is unknown. No base quality values were provided; no much bigger clone lies one nucleotide off.

The library was made by RACE. Instrument on record: NextSeq 500. During library preparation, unique molecular identifiers were attached to individual cDNA molecules so that TCRs could be counted in a quantitative, reproducible way. For every blood RNA sample, sequencing covered both the TCR alpha and TCR beta chains. From the authors' description of their analysis: A median of roughly 100,000 TCRs per sample was observed, with a range of about 20,000 to 690,600. V, J and CDR3 annotation of the TCR reads was carried out using the Decombinator software suite. For PS versus PT1 abundance plots, all samples were subsampled to the same number of TCRs (28,000). Expanded TCRs were defined as absent before sensitization and observed at least eight times at the 2-week time point. TCRdb took the public reads, trimmed them with fastp at Q25, ran MiXCR for clone calling and kept in-frame beta chains. Under each unique CDR3 protein, matching rows form one entry showing the most common genes and DNA. TCRdb's processing, not the authors', yielded these V and J calls. A total of tens of thousands of distinct CDR3 sequences appear in this sample, about a tenth of them only once. The leading ten clones occupy 1.5% to 2% of the sample.

The germline V and J ends show losses of 4 bases and 4 bases respectively, and no gene match explains 7 bases of the junction. Its CDR3 holds 15 amino acids, cysteine through phenylalanine. This entry keeps only the CDR3 DNA: 45 bases, framed from base 1. As encoded in the germline V gene, CDR1 is SGHAT while CDR2 is FQNNGV. The source of this sequence is a woman between 45 and 65 years old with alopecia areata. Some clones in this sample may be carry-over from other donors' samples. Specimen: whole blood, collected in connection with sensitization to the hapten diphenylcyclopropenone (DPC). The sequence is built from TRBV11-2 and TRBJ2-1, and TRBD1 aligns with 7 junction nucleotides. For the CDR3, the sequence is CASSSPSTGYNEQFF. The DNA is as follows: TGTGCCAGCAGCTCCCCTTCGACAGGGTACAATGAGCAGTTCTTC. The entire variable domain, with the stretches around the CDR3 drawn from the reference TRBV11-2 and TRBJ2-1 proteins, is EAGVAQSPRYKIIEKRQSVAFWCNPISGHATLYWYQQILGQGPKLLIQFQNNGVVDDSQLPKDRFSAERLKGVDSTLKIQPAKLEDSAVYLCASSSPSTGYNEQFFGPGTRLTVL.